What follows are 7 T cell receptor beta chains derived from one specimen sequenced in a study of blood T cell repertoires in COVID-19. Generated by immunoSEQ multiplex PCR, the TCRdb table keeps only in-frame clones and is missing some. The table includes roughly 290,000 clones, around 89% detected once. The sequenced sample consisted of peripheral blood. The receptors were sampled from a woman aged 55-70 years with acute or convalescent COVID-19.

The chain has TRBV7-9 and TRBJ2-7, with TRBD1 matching 10 bases. Germline CDR1 and CDR2: SEHNR and FQNEAQ (reference sequence). V lost 1 base to trimming and J lost 7 bases; unmatched junction nucleotides: 7. The CDR3 spans 15 residues. The CDR3 DNA sequence: TGTGCCAGCAGCTTAGACGGGACAGGGGACGAGGAGCAGTACTTC. Translation: CASSLDGTGDEEQYF.

This sequence joins TRBV7-2 and TRBJ1-3, with D perhaps matching TRBD1 (5 bases). Per germline, CDR1 SGHTA and CDR2 FQGNSA. The CDR3 runs to 16 residues. V lost 1 base to trimming and J lost 3 bases, with 13 bases between them. The CDR3 here is CASSLVGGTSGNTIYF. The CDR3 DNA sequence: TGTGCCAGCAGCTTAGTGGGGGGAACAAGTGGAAACACCATATATTTT.

As concerns this clone: Germline is not matched at one junction end, which may reflect a read error. The chain uses TRBV19 and TRBJ2-3; 7 bases line up with TRBD1. This CDR3 is built from 16 residues. CDR1 LNHDA and CDR2 SQIVND come from the germline V gene (reference sequence). In nucleotides, the CDR3 is TGTGCCAGTGGTATCGATAGGACAGGAAACACAGATACGCAGTATTTT. As protein: CASGIDRTGNTDTQYF.

This clone was seen once. The CDR3 protein is CASSQGLADYNEQFF. CDR3 coding DNA: TGCGCCAGCAGCCAAGGACTAGCGGACTACAATGAGCAGTTCTTC. This chain links TRBV4-3 with TRBJ2-1, with 9 bases identical to TRBD2. After removal of 1 base from V and 3 bases from J, the junction contained 1 base not matched to a gene. CDR1 and CDR2 (germline): LGHNA, YSLEER. This CDR3 region has 15 residues.

The chain couples TRBV20-1 to TRBJ1-2; D remains ambiguous. Germline V gene lookup returns CDR1 DFQATT and CDR2 SNEGSKA (reference sequence). The CDR3 sequence is 11 residues long. V gave up 0 bases and J gave up 6 bases, with 5 bases separating them. The CDR3 spells CSARDRDGYTF. CDR3 DNA sequence: TGCAGTGCTAGAGACCGGGATGGCTACACCTTC.

The CDR3 sequence is CASSPLRGGSYEQYF. The DNA for the CDR3 is TGTGCCAGCAGTCCACTCAGGGGAGGGTCCTACGAGCAGTACTTC. This rearrangement joins TRBV28 to TRBJ2-7, with D tentatively TRBD2 (7 bases). Looked up from germline, CDR1 is MDHEN and CDR2 is SYDVKM. V was pared by 5 bases and J by 1 base, with 15 bases between. This CDR3 spans 15 amino acids. The variable domain in full, completed from reference TRBV28 and TRBJ2-7, reads DVKVTQSSRYLVKRTGEKVFLECVQDMDHENMFWYRQDPGLGLRLIYFSYDVKMKEKGDIPEGYSVSREKKERFSLILESASTNQTSMYLCASSPLRGGSYEQYFGPGTRLTVT.

The V gene is TRBV27, the J gene TRBJ1-2, with TRBD1 identical over 7 bases. The CDR3 is 13 residues long. Trimming cost V 4 bases and J 7 bases; bases outside gene matches: 6. From germline, CDR1 is MNHEY and CDR2 SMNVEV (reference sequence). The CDR3 region has the DNA TGTGCCAGCAGTTCAGGGGGGTCCCTTGGCTACACCTTC. Its translation is CASSSGGSLGYTF.